These 14 T cell receptor beta chains were all obtained from the same sample, sequenced in a study of blood T cell repertoires in COVID-19. Sequenced by immunoSEQ multiplex PCR; TCRdb stores in-frame clones only, minus some. The profile shows fewer than 300,000 clones, around nine tenths of them singletons. The sequenced material came from PBMCs or T cells enriched from blood (not recorded which). The source is a woman in her twenties or thirties who had recovered from COVID-19.

V gene TRBV5-1 combines with J gene TRBJ2-6, with D possibly being TRBD2 (7 bases). V lost 0 bases and J 2 bases, leaving 12 bases between the germline ends. Germline values: CDR1 SGHRS, CDR2 YFSETQ. The CDR3 sequence is 17 residues long. The CDR3 protein is CASSLESGGTGANVLTF. The CDR3 DNA reads TGCGCCAGCAGCTTGGAATCGGGGGGCACTGGGGCCAACGTCCTGACTTTC.

The chain has TRBV4-1 and TRBJ2-7; 8 bases are a match to TRBD1. V was pared by 2 bases and J by 3 bases, with 6 bases of the junction left unmatched. Germline V gene lookup returns CDR1 MGHRA and CDR2 YSYEKL. This CDR3 comprises 15 residues. In nucleotides, the CDR3 is TGCGCCAGCAGCCAACCGGGACAGGCATTCTACGAGCAGTACTTC. It translates to CASSQPGQAFYEQYF.

This clone came up a few times. This chain links TRBV2 with TRBJ1-4; D is uncertain. V shed 7 bases and J shed 10 bases, with 19 bases lying between them. Germline CDR1 is SNHLY and CDR2 is FYNNEI. The CDR3 is 14 amino acids. This CDR3 reads CASNTEGFAGKLFF. In DNA, the CDR3 is TGTGCCAGCAATACGGAGGGCTTCGCGGGAAAACTGTTTTTT.

The chain uses TRBV10-3 and TRBJ2-7; D unclear. Germline-derived CDR1 and CDR2 are ENHRY and SYGVKD. The CDR3 sequence is 11 residues long. V was trimmed by 5 bases and J by 7 bases, leaving 9 bases between them. This CDR3 reads CAISNSGEQYF. CDR3 nucleotide sequence: TGTGCCATCAGTAATTCGGGTGAGCAGTACTTC.

The genes are TRBV7-2 and TRBJ2-1; no clear D. Trimming shortened V by 0 bases and J by 7 bases, and 7 bases separated the two germline ends. Germline-derived CDR1 and CDR2 are SGHTA and FQGNSA. The CDR3 runs to 13 residues. CDR3 DNA sequence: TGTGCCAGCAGCTTAGCGTTCGGTAATGAGCAGTTCTTC. The encoded protein is CASSLAFGNEQFF.

The chain is built from TRBV3-1 (or the pseudogene TRBV3-2) and TRBJ1-2; D is unclear. CDR3 length: 16 amino acids. Looked up from germline, CDR1 is LGHDT and CDR2 is YNNKEL (reference sequence). Trimming removed 4 bases at V and 1 base at J, with 16 bases between. This chain's CDR3 is CASSPKMDSFNYGYTF. In DNA form, the CDR3 reads TGTGCCAGCAGCCCTAAAATGGACTCCTTTAACTATGGCTACACCTTC.

The V call is TRBV6-5, the J call TRBJ2-1; 7 nucleotides agree with TRBD1. V trimming: 5 bases; J trimming: 10 bases; junction bases outside the gene matches: 8. CDR1 and CDR2 (germline): MNHEY, SVGAGI. The CDR3 totals 13 residues. CDR3 in DNA: TGTGCCAGCAGTCGAACAGGGGCAGGAGAGCAGTTCTTC. As protein: CASSRTGAGEQFF.

V is TRBV19 and J is TRBJ2-4; a possible D gene is TRBD1 (6 bases). Trimming shortened V by 1 base and J by 8 bases, and 12 bases separated the two germline ends. The CDR3 extends over 14 amino acids. CDR1 is LNHDA and CDR2 is SQIVND in the germline V gene (reference sequence). CDR3 coding DNA: TGTGCCAGTAGTATAGGAGGGGGACGGGACATTCAGTACTTC. Translated, it gives CASSIGGGRDIQYF. Complete variable domain (other parts from reference TRBV19 and TRBJ2-4): DGGITQSPKYLFRKEGQNVTLSCEQNLNHDAMYWYRQDPGQGLRLIYYSQIVNDFQKGDIAEGYSVSREKKESFPLTVTSAQKNPTAFYLCASSIGGGRDIQYFGAGTRLSVL.

The chain has TRBV28 and TRBJ1-2; D gene uncertain. Germline V gene lookup returns CDR1 MDHEN and CDR2 SYDVKM. This CDR3 is built from 11 residues. V was pared by 8 bases and J by 8 bases, with 12 bases between. The CDR3 nucleotides are TGTGCCAGCGAGGCTCGGATCGGCTACACCTTC. Translating it yields CASEARIGYTF.

This sequence joins TRBV18 and TRBJ2-5, with TRBD2 identical over 12 bases. Looked up from germline, CDR1 is KGHSH and CDR2 is LQKENI. V was pared by 6 bases and J by 2 bases, with 7 bases of the junction left unmatched. The CDR3 contains 16 residues. CDR3 residues: CASSPTSGRPQETQYF. The CDR3 DNA sequence: TGTGCCAGCTCCCCCACTAGCGGGAGGCCTCAAGAGACCCAGTACTTC.

The chain carries TRBV5-1 and TRBJ2-2; D is ambiguous. Germline loops: CDR1 SGHRS, CDR2 YFSETQ. Trimming removed 6 bases at V and 1 base at J, with 13 bases between. This CDR3 is 15 amino acids long. The CDR3 reads CASKTVLMNTGELFF. Written as DNA, the CDR3 is TGCGCCAGCAAAACCGTTCTAATGAACACCGGGGAGCTGTTTTTT.

V and J are TRBV5-1 and TRBJ2-7; TRBD1 agrees at 7 bases. The J segment lost 7 bases and the V segment lost 4 bases, leaving 14 bases of the junction unmatched. The CDR3 length is 15 residues. CDR1 is SGHRS, CDR2 YFSETQ, per germline. The CDR3 reads CASSPTGTEGLEQYF. The CDR3 bases are TGCGCCAGCAGCCCTACCGGGACAGAAGGTCTTGAGCAGTACTTC.

The chain couples TRBV27 to TRBJ2-7, with TRBD2 matching over 10 bases. This CDR3 contains 15 residues. The V segment lost 3 bases and the J segment 4 bases; nucleotides outside the gene matches: 6. Germline loops: CDR1 MNHEY, CDR2 SMNVEV (reference sequence). The CDR3 sequence: CASSFASGRLYEQYF. Here the CDR3 DNA reads TGTGCCAGCAGTTTTGCTAGCGGGAGACTGTACGAGCAGTACTTC.

This clone was seen a handful of times. The J gene is TRBJ2-1, the V gene TRBV19; TRBD2 matches 12 bases. The V gene end was trimmed by 5 bases and the J gene end by 7 bases; junction bases not matched to a gene: 9. CDR1 is LNHDA and CDR2 is SQIVND in the germline V gene (reference sequence). The CDR3 has 16 residues. CDR3 sequence (DNA): TGTGCCAGTAGTCCCCAGGCTAGCGGGAGGGGTAATGAGCAGTTCTTC. Its translation: CASSPQASGRGNEQFF.